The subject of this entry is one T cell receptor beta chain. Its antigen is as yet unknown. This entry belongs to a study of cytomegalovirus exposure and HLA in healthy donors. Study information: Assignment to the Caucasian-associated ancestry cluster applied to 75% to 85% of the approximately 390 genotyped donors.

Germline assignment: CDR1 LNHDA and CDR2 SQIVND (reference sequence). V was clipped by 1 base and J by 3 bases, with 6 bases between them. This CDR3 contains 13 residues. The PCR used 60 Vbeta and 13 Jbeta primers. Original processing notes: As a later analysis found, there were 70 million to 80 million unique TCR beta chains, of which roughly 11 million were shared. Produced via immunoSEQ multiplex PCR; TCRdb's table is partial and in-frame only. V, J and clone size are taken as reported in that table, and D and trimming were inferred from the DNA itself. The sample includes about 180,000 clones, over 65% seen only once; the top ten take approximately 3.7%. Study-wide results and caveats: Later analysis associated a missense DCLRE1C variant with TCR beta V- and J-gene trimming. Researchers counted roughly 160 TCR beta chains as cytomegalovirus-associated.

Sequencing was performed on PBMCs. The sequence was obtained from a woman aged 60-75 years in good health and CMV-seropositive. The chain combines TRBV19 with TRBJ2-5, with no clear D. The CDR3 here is CASSIARKETQYF. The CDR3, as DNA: TGTGCCAGTAGTATAGCCAGGAAAGAGACCCAGTACTTC.